One and the same sample provided the 23 T cell receptor beta chains below, sequenced in a study of shared T cell receptors in the human thymus. The table came from immunoSEQ multiplex PCR; TCRdb's copy has only in-frame clones and leaves some out. The sample yields under 700,000 clones, 75% to 85% seen once. This sample also belongs to another study, concerning human thymus T cells.

Material: thymocytes. Every receptor here comes from a boy under two years old with a congenital heart defect.

In its sample, this clone was seen once. V gene TRBV29-1 combines with J gene TRBJ2-5; weak D call: TRBD1 (6 bases). V lost 1 base, J lost 1 base, and 13 bases lay in between. The germline gives CDR1 SQVTM, CDR2 ANQGSEA. This CDR3 is built from 15 residues. The DNA of the CDR3 is TGCAGCGTTGAAGGGGGGCCCAGGGGCCAAGAGACCCAGTACTTC. Translating it yields CSVEGGPRGQETQYF.

The genes are TRBV4-2 and TRBJ2-1, with D tentatively TRBD2 (6 bases). CDR1 LGHNA and CDR2 YNFKEQ come from the germline V gene. V lost 0 bases and J 7 bases, leaving 13 bases between the germline ends. The CDR3 contains 15 residues. In DNA, the CDR3 is TGTGCCAGCAGCCAAGAGGTAACTAGCCCTAATGAGCAGTTCTTC. As protein: CASSQEVTSPNEQFF.

V gene TRBV4-3 combines with J gene TRBJ2-1; 11 nucleotides line up with TRBD2. The ends lost 0 bases at V and 5 bases at J; junction bases unmatched: 6. The germline V gene encodes CDR1 LGHNA and CDR2 YSLEER. This CDR3 spans 17 amino acids. The CDR3 spells CASSQDKTSGMNNEQFF. DNA of the CDR3: TGCGCCAGCAGCCAAGATAAGACTAGCGGGATGAACAATGAGCAGTTCTTC.

The table lists this clone with a few counts. This chain links TRBV28 with TRBJ2-7; tentative D call: TRBD2 (5 bases). The CDR3 sequence is 13 residues long. Germline CDR1 and CDR2: MDHEN and SYDVKM. V was trimmed by 5 bases and J by 6 bases, leaving 14 bases between them. CDR3 bases: TGTGCCAGCAGTCTTGGGCCGGCGGGCGAGCAGTACTTC. This codes for CASSLGPAGEQYF.

This clone was counted only a few times. The rearrangement links TRBV19 to TRBJ2-3; D unresolved. V was clipped by 7 bases and J by 4 bases, with 6 bases between them. The CDR3 contains 11 residues. The germline CDR1 and CDR2 sequences are LNHDA and SQIVND (reference sequence). The CDR3: CASKRSDTQYF. The DNA for the CDR3 is TGTGCCAGTAAGAGGTCAGATACGCAGTATTTT.

The CDR3 sequence: CASRLHRGTDTQYF. The CDR3 DNA sequence: TGTGCCAGCAGATTGCACAGGGGCACAGATACGCAGTATTTT. The chain employs TRBV13 and TRBJ2-3; possible D gene TRBD1, 6 bases. This CDR3 spans 14 amino acids. CDR1 PRHDT and CDR2 FYEKMQ come from the germline V gene (reference sequence). The ends were cut back, 6 bases at V and 1 base at J, with 11 bases in the middle.

The CDR3 loop is CASSDPSDTQYF. In DNA, the CDR3 is TGTGCCAGCAGTGACCCCTCGGATACGCAGTATTTT. The rearrangement joins TRBV6-4 to TRBJ2-3, with D unresolved. V lost 2 bases to trimming and J lost 6 bases, with 6 bases between them. There are 12 residues in the CDR3. CDR1 is MRHNA and CDR2 is SNTAGT in the germline V gene.

J is TRBJ1-1 and V is TRBV5-6, with 7 bases that match TRBD1. CDR1 SGHDT and CDR2 YYEEEE come from the germline V gene. The CDR3 extends over 15 amino acids. The junction had 7 bases not matched to a gene; V was cut back by 4 bases and J by 1 base. CDR3 sequence: CASSDSGGRNTEAFF. Written as DNA, the CDR3 is TGTGCCAGCAGCGACTCAGGGGGTAGGAACACTGAAGCTTTCTTT.

The chain is built from TRBV5-1 and TRBJ2-5; maybe TRBD2 (7 bases). The CDR3 runs to 15 residues. Trimming took 4 bases from V and 5 from J, leaving 18 bases between them. The germline V gene encodes CDR1 SGHRS and CDR2 YFSETQ. The CDR3, as DNA: TGCGCCAGCAGCCCGGCCGGGGGGCCCGGGGAGACCCAGTACTTC. Translating gives CASSPAGGPGETQYF.

The chain joins TRBV11-3 to TRBJ2-7, with a weak D call TRBD1 (5 bases). The CDR3 consists of 11 residues. CDR1 and CDR2 from the germline V gene are SGHNT and YENEEA. V shed 4 bases and J shed 6 bases, with 7 bases lying between them. The CDR3 spells CASSSQGEQYF. In nucleotides, the CDR3 is TGTGCCAGCAGCTCCCAGGGCGAGCAGTACTTC.

The chain couples TRBV7-9 to TRBJ2-1, with 12 positions matching TRBD1. V shed 5 bases and J 5 bases; nucleotides not matched to a gene: 7. This CDR3 is built from 16 residues. Germline lookup yields CDR1 SEHNR and CDR2 FQNEAQ (reference sequence). The chain's CDR3 is CASSVGGQGADNEQFF. The CDR3 nucleotides read TGTGCCAGCAGCGTCGGGGGACAGGGGGCAGACAATGAGCAGTTCTTC.

The J gene is TRBJ2-7, the V gene TRBV27, with a weak D call TRBD1 (6 bases). This CDR3 has 16 amino acids. V was shortened by 8 bases and J by 1 base, with 21 bases between the two germline ends. Germline V CDR1 and CDR2: MNHEY, SMNVEV (reference sequence). As DNA, the CDR3 is TGTGCCAGCTCTCCTAAGACAGGTGGTAGGTCCTACGAGCAGTACTTC. Translated, it gives CASSPKTGGRSYEQYF.

This chain uses TRBV11-2 with TRBJ1-4; possible D gene TRBD1, 5 bases. The CDR3 sequence is 13 residues long. The V and J ends lost 5 bases and 8 bases respectively, with 12 bases between them. CDR1 SGHAT and CDR2 FQNNGV come from the germline V gene. CDR3 DNA: TGTGCCAGCAGCGCCACGGGGGAGGAAAAACTGTTTTTT. It specifies CASSATGEEKLFF. The full variable domain, its missing parts supplied by reference TRBV11-2 and TRBJ1-4, is EAGVAQSPRYKIIEKRQSVAFWCNPISGHATLYWYQQILGQGPKLLIQFQNNGVVDDSQLPKDRFSAERLKGVDSTLKIQPAKLEDSAVYLCASSATGEEKLFFGSGTQLSVL.

The V call is TRBV11-2, the J call TRBJ2-5; TRBD2 might be the D (6 bases). CDR1 and CDR2 (germline): SGHAT, FQNNGV. The V and J ends lost 5 bases and 13 bases respectively, with 14 bases between them. This CDR3 contains 11 residues. CDR3 DNA: TGTGCCAGCAGCCCCGGGGGTCGGGTGTACTTC. It specifies CASSPGGRVYF.

The rearrangement uses TRBV28 and TRBJ1-1; 8 positions agree with TRBD1. V lost 3 bases to trimming and J lost 4 bases; unmatched junction nucleotides: 7. Germline loops: CDR1 MDHEN, CDR2 SYDVKM. The CDR3 contains 15 residues. The CDR3 reads CASSFAVTGGTEAFF. CDR3 sequence (DNA): TGTGCCAGCAGTTTCGCCGTTACAGGGGGCACTGAAGCTTTCTTT.

The V and J genes are TRBV20-1 and TRBJ1-1; D not certain. Between the trimmed V and J ends, which lost 0 bases and 7 bases, there was a span of 6 bases. CDR1 DFQATT and CDR2 SNEGSKA come from the germline V gene (reference sequence). The CDR3 covers 11 residues. The CDR3 sequence is CSARDGREAFF. For the CDR3, the DNA is TGCAGTGCTAGAGATGGCCGTGAAGCTTTCTTT.

The chain joins TRBV19 to TRBJ2-3; no clear D. From germline, CDR1 is LNHDA and CDR2 SQIVND (reference sequence). The CDR3 runs 10 residues. Trimming cost V 7 bases and J 9 bases, with 8 bases left between them. CDR3 coding DNA: TGTGCCAGTACAGGAAAAACGCAGTATTTT. Translation gives CASTGKTQYF. The full variable domain, its missing parts supplied by reference TRBV19 and TRBJ2-3, is DGGITQSPKYLFRKEGQNVTLSCEQNLNHDAMYWYRQDPGQGLRLIYYSQIVNDFQKGDIAEGYSVSREKKESFPLTVTSAQKNPTAFYLCASTGKTQYFGPGTRLTVL.

The V gene is TRBV19, the J gene TRBJ2-5, with 10 nucleotides matching TRBD1. Germline assignment: CDR1 LNHDA and CDR2 SQIVND (reference sequence). This CDR3 comprises 17 residues. Trimming took 2 bases from V and 5 from J; bases not matched to a gene: 11. The CDR3 nucleotides are TGTGCCAGTAGTATAAGTTGGCGGGACAGGGGAACGGAGACCCAGTACTTC. As protein: CASSISWRDRGTETQYF.

The genes are TRBV30 and TRBJ2-7; D gene uncertain. V shed 0 bases and J shed 4 bases, with 16 bases lying between them. The CDR3 contains 15 residues. Germline V gene data show CDR1 as GTSNPN and CDR2 as SVGIG (reference sequence). The CDR3 DNA reads as TGTGCCTGGAGTGTAAAACGAGTCAGGAAGTACGAGCAGTACTTC. It encodes CAWSVKRVRKYEQYF. Supplemented by reference TRBV30 and TRBJ2-7, the full variable domain reads SQTIHQWPATLVQPVGSPLSLECTVEGTSNPNLYWYRQAAGRGLQLLFYSVGIGQISSEVPQNLSASRPQDRQFILSSKKLLLSDSGFYLCAWSVKRVRKYEQYFGPGTRLTVT.

The rearrangement joins TRBV14 to TRBJ2-7, with TRBD2 matching 8 bases. The CDR3 length is 15 residues. CDR1 and CDR2 from the germline V gene are SGHDN and FVKESK. V gave up 4 bases and J gave up 6 bases; unmatched junction bases: 11. The CDR3 nucleotides read TGTGCCAGCAGCCTCCCGACTAGCGCCCCCGGCGAGCAGTACTTC. Translated: CASSLPTSAPGEQYF.

This clone was counted between two and nine times. The chain recombines TRBV13 with TRBJ2-1, with TRBD2 matching over 7 bases. CDR1 and CDR2 from the germline V gene are PRHDT and FYEKMQ (reference sequence). V shed 5 bases and J 6 bases; nucleotides not matched to a gene: 16. The CDR3 has 17 amino acids. The CDR3 region has the DNA TGTGCCAGCAGCAAAGCCCCCGGGCGGGAGATGGGCAATGAGCAGTTCTTC. This codes for CASSKAPGREMGNEQFF.

The chain links TRBV6-1 to TRBJ1-5, with D possibly matching TRBD1 (5 bases). The CDR3 totals 15 residues. In germline, CDR1 is MNHNS, CDR2 SASEGT. V was clipped by 7 bases and J by 4 bases, with 17 bases between them. The CDR3 is CASNKGPGGNQPQHF. The CDR3 DNA reads TGTGCCAGCAACAAAGGTCCGGGGGGGAATCAGCCCCAGCATTTT.

This chain connects TRBV7-5 to TRBJ2-6; the D call in the table, TRBD1, was not verified against the DNA. TRBV7-5 is a recognized pseudogene. The CDR3 covers 21 residues. The CDR3 here is CVRSLDHWGDRGQSGANVLTF. For the CDR3, the DNA is TGTGTCAGAAGCTTAGACCATTGGGGGGACAGGGGGCAATCTGGGGCCAACGTCCTGACTTTC.